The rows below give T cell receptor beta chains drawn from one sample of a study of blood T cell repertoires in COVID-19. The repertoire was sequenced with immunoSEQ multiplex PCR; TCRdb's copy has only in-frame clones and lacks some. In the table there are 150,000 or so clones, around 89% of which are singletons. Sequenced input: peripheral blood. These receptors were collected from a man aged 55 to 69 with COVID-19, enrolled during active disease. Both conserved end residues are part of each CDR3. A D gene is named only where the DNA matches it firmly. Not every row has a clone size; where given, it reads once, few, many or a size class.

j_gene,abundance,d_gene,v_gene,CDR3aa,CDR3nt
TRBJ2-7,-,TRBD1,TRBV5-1,CASSSGQGWEQYF,TGCGCCAGCAGCAGCGGACAGGGTTGGGAGCAGTACTTC
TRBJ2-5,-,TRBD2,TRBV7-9,CASSLGLVGGATETQYF,TGTGCCAGCAGCTTAGGCTTGGTCGGGGGGGCCACAGAGACCCAGTACTTC
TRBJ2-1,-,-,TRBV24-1,CATSDPGTPSSYNEQFF,TGTGCCACCAGTGATCCGGGGACTCCGAGCTCCTACAATGAGCAGTTCTTC
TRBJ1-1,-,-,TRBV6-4,CASSSQGNTEAFF,TGTGCCAGCAGTTCACAGGGGAACACTGAAGCTTTCTTT
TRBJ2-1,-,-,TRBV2,CASSVWGGTDEQFF,TGTGCCAGCAGTGTTTGGGGGGGCACTGATGAGCAGTTCTTC
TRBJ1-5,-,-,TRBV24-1,CATSDPASGGQPQHF,TGTGCCACCAGTGACCCCGCCTCAGGAGGTCAGCCCCAGCATTTT
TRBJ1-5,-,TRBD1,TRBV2,CASRGQYSNQPQHF,TGTGCCAGCAGGGGACAGTATAGCAATCAGCCCCAGCATTTT
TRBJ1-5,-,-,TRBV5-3,CARSSPGHRNQPQHF,TGTGCCAGAAGCTCCCCCGGACACAGAAATCAGCCCCAGCATTTT
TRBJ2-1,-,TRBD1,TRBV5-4,CASRGDSSYNEQFF,TGTGCCAGCAGGGGGGACAGTTCATACAATGAGCAGTTCTTC
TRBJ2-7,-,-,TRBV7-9,CASSLALPREQYF,TGTGCCAGCAGCTTAGCGTTGCCTCGGGAGCAGTACTTC
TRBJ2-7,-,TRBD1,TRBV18,CASSQTGVLYEQYF,TGTGCCAGCTCACAGACAGGGGTTCTCTACGAGCAGTACTTC
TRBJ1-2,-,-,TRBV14,CASSPGTPRGGYTF,TGTGCCAGCAGCCCCGGGACCCCCAGGGGTGGCTACACCTTC
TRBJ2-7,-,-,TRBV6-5,CASGRGARSYEQYF,TGTGCCAGCGGTCGGGGGGCGCGTTCCTACGAGCAGTACTTC
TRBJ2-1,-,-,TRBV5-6,CASSSATRYEQFF,TGTGCCAGCAGCTCAGCGACTAGGTATGAGCAGTTCTTC
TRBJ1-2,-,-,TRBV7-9,CASSLGVETISEGYTF,TGTGCCAGCAGCTTGGGAGTGGAAACTATATCAGAGGGCTACACCTTC
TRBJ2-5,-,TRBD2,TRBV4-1,CASSRLSGGGQETQYF,TGCGCCAGCAGCCGGCTTAGCGGGGGCGGACAAGAGACCCAGTACTTC
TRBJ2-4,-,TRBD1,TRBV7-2,CASSSGTVKNIQYF,TGTGCCAGCAGCTCGGGGACAGTCAAAAACATTCAGTACTTC
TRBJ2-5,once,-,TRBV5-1,CASSLVGEVQETQYF,TGCGCCAGCAGCTTAGTGGGGGAGGTACAAGAGACCCAGTACTTC
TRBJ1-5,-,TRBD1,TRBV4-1,CASSLGQGMEYSQPQHF,TGCGCCAGCAGCCTCGGACAGGGAATGGAGTATAGTCAGCCCCAGCATTTT
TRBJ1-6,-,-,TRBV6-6,CASDGGSTLHF,TGTGCCAGTGACGGGGGGTCCACCCTCCACTTT
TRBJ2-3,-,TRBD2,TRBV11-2,CASSSRISGGSHTQYF,TGTGCCAGCAGCTCCCGGATTAGCGGGGGATCCCATACGCAGTATTTT
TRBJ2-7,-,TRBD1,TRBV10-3,CAISQDRGEQYF,TGTGCCATCAGCCAGGACAGGGGTGAGCAGTACTTC
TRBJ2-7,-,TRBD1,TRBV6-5,CASSTLGGAYEQYF,TGTGCCAGCAGTACCTTAGGGGGCGCGTACGAGCAGTACTTC
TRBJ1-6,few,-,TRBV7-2,CASSKGRDTNNSPLHF,TGTGCCAGCAGCAAGGGCCGGGACACCAATAATTCACCCCTCCACTTT
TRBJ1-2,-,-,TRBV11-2,CASSLGDIYGYTF,TGTGCCAGCAGCTTAGGGGACATTTATGGCTACACCTTC
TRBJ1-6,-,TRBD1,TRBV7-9,CASSPITGGSSPLHF,TGTGCCAGCAGCCCCATTACAGGGGGGAGTTCACCCCTCCACTTT
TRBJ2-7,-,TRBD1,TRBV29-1,CSALLGDRGGEQYF,TGCAGCGCCCTCTTAGGGGACAGGGGTGGCGAGCAGTACTTC
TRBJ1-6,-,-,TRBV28,CASSLRGEGPPLHF,TGTGCCAGCAGTTTACGCGGGGAGGGGCCACCCCTCCACTTT
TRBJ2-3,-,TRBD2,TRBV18,CASSPPVSGRGWTDTQYF,TGTGCCAGCTCACCACCGGTGTCCGGGAGGGGGTGGACAGATACGCAGTATTTT
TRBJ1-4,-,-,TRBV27,CASSLEGTEKLFF,TGTGCCAGCAGTTTAGAGGGAACTGAAAAACTGTTTTTT
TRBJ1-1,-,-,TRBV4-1,CASSQGLRQTPRPDTEAFF,TGCGCCAGCAGCCAGGGCCTTAGACAGACGCCACGCCCGGACACTGAAGCTTTCTTT
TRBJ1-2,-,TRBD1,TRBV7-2,CASSLLPDGTDNGYTF,TGTGCCAGCAGCTTACTTCCAGACGGGACAGACAATGGCTACACCTTC
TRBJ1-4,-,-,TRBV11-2,CASSPRPGEEKLFF,TGTGCCAGCAGCCCCAGACCTGGGGAGGAAAAACTGTTTTTT
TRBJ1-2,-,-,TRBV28,CASSSLPATYGYTF,TGTGCCAGCAGCTCTTTACCCGCTACCTATGGCTACACCTTC
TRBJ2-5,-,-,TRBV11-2,CASSPGTSETQYF,TGTGCCAGCAGCCCAGGCACCTCAGAGACCCAGTACTTC
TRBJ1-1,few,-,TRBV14,CASSRLQANTEAFF,TGTGCCAGCAGCCGCCTTCAAGCGAACACTGAAGCTTTCTTT
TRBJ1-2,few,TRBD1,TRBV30,CANRGQALGYTF,TGTGCAAACCGGGGACAGGCTCTTGGCTACACCTTC
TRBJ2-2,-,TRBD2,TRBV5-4,CASTTGGNTGELFF,TGTGCCAGCACAACGGGGGGGAATACCGGGGAGCTGTTTTTT
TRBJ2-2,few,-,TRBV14,CASSRDLAGELFF,TGTGCCAGCAGTCGGGACTTGGCCGGGGAGCTGTTTTTT
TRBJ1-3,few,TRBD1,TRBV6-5,CASSRDSGNTIYF,TGTGCCAGCAGTAGGGACAGTGGAAACACCATATATTTT
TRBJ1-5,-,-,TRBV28,CASSLSGGFNQPQHF,TGTGCCAGCAGTTTAAGCGGGGGGTTCAATCAGCCCCAGCATTTT
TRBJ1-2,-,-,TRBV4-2,CASSPEQGTNYGYTF,TGTGCCAGCAGCCCGGAGCAGGGAACTAACTATGGCTACACCTTC